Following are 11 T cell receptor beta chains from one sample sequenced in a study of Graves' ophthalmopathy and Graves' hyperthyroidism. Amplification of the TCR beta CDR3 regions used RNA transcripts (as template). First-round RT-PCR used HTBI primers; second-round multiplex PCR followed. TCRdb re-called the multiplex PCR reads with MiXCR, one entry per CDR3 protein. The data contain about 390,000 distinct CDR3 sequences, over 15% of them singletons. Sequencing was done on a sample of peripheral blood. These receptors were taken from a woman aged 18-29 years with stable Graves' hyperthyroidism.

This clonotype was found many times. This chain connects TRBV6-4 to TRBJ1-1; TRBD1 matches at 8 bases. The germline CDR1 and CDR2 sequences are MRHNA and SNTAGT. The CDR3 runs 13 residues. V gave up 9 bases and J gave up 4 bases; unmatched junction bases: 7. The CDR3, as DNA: TGTGCCAGATCTGACAGGGGAGGCACTGAAGCTTTCTTT. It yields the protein CARSDRGGTEAFF.

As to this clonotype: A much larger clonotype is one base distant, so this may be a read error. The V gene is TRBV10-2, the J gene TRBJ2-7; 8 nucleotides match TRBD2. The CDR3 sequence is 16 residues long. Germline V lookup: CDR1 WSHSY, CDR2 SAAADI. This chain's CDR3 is CASCPLRAGASYEQYF. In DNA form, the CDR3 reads TGTGCCAGCTGTCCCCTTCGAGCGGGGGCCTCCTACGAGCAGTACTTC.

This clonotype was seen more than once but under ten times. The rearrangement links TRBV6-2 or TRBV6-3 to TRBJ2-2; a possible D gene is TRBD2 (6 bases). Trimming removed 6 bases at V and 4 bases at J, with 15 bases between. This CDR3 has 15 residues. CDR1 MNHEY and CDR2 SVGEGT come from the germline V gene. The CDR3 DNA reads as TGTGCCAGCAGCGGAGCGGGTAGTGTCACCGGGGAGCTGTTTTTT. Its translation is CASSGAGSVTGELFF.

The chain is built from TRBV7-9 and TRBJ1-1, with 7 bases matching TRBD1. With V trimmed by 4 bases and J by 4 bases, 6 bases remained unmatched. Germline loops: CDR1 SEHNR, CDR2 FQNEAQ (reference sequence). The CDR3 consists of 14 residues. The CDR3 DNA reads TGTGCCAGCAGCTCGACAGGGCCGTCCACTGAAGCTTTCTTT. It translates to CASSSTGPSTEAFF.

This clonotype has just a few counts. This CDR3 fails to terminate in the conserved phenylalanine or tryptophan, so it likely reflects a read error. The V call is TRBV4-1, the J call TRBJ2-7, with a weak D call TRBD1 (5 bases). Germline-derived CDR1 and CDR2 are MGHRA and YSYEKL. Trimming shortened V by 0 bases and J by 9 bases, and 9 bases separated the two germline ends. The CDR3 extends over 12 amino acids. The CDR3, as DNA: TGCGCCAGCAGCCAAGAGCAGGGTAGGCAGTACCTC. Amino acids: CASSQEQGRQYL.

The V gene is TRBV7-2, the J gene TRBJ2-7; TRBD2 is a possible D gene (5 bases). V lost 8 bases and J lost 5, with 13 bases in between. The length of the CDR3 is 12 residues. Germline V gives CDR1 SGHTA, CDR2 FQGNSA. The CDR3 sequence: CASSTGSHEQYF. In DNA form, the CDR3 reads TGTGCCAGCTCCACGGGGTCCCACGAGCAGTACTTC.

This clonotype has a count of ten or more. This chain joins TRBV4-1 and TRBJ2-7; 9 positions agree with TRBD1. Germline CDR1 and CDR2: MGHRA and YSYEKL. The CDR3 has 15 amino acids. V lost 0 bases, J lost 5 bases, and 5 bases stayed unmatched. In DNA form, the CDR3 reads TGCGCCAGCAGCCAAGAGGGACAGGGTTCCAACGAGCAGTACTTC. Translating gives CASSQEGQGSNEQYF.

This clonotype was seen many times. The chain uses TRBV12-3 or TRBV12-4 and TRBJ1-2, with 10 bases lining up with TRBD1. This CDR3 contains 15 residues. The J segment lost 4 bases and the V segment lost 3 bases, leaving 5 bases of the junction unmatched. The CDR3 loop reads CASSLSTGGGYGYTF. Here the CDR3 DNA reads TGTGCCAGCAGTTTGTCGACAGGGGGCGGCTATGGCTACACCTTC.

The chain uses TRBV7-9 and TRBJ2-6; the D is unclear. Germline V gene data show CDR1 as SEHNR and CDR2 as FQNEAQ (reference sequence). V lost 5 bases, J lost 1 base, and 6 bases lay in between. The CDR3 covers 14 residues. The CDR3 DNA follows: TGTGCCAGCAGCCGGGTTTCTGGGGCCAACGTCCTGACTTTC. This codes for CASSRVSGANVLTF.

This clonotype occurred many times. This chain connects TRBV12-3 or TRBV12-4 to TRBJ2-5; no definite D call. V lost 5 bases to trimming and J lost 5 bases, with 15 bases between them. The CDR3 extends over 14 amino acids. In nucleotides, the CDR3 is TGTGCCAGCAGTCTAAAGGAACTCGGGGAGACCCAGTACTTC. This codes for CASSLKELGETQYF.

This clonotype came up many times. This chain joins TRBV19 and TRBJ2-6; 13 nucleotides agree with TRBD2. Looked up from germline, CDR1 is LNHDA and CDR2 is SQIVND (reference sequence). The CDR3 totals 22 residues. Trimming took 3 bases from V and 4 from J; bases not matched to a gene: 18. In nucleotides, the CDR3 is TGTGCCAGTAGTATCGGTCCCGTCCGACTAGCGGGGGGATTCGGGGGGGCCAACGTCCTGACTTTC. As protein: CASSIGPVRLAGGFGGANVLTF.